One sample yielded the 10 T cell receptor beta chains listed below, sequenced in a study of blood T cells in healthy people across ages. The second PCR ran roughly 7 to 11 cycles with a sample-barcoded 5' primer and J-beta primers. Each CDR3 protein gets one entry after TCRdb re-called the 5' RACE reads with MiXCR. The sample carries roughly 650,000 distinct CDR3 sequences, 32% recorded once. Sequencing was carried out using blood. Receptor source: a woman over 75 in good health.

This clonotype was found many times. The J gene is TRBJ2-4, the V gene TRBV14; the match to TRBD2 covers 8 bases. The CDR3 length is 19 residues. Germline values: CDR1 SGHDN, CDR2 FVKESK. Trimming at V came to 0 bases and at J to 0 bases, leaving 10 bases not matched to a gene. CDR3 loop: CASSQDNSGGGLAKNIQYF. In nucleotides, the CDR3 is TGTGCCAGCAGCCAAGATAATAGCGGCGGGGGGTTAGCCAAAAACATTCAGTACTTC.

This clonotype was recorded many times. This sequence joins TRBV5-1 and TRBJ2-7, with unresolved D. The CDR3 runs 14 residues. Germline CDR1 SGHRS, CDR2 YFSETQ. The V and J ends lost 6 bases and 0 bases respectively, with 13 bases between them. CDR3 sequence reads: CASTSDPSSYEQYF. DNA for the CDR3: TGCGCCAGCACCAGTGATCCAAGCTCCTACGAGCAGTACTTC.

This clonotype was counted a few times. The V gene is TRBV4-3, the J gene TRBJ1-1; the D is unclear. Germline V gives CDR1 LGHNA, CDR2 YSLEER. The V end was cut by 0 bases, the J end by 3 bases, with 14 bases between. The CDR3 is made up of 16 amino acids. The DNA for the CDR3 is TGCGCCAGCAGCCAAGAATTTGAGGGCTCAGACACTGAAGCTTTCTTT. Residues: CASSQEFEGSDTEAFF.

The rearrangement uses TRBV11-2 and TRBJ2-7, with 7 bases fitting TRBD1. With 1 base clipped from V and 7 bases from J, the junction kept 10 bases outside the gene matches. This CDR3 spans 15 amino acids. Germline V gene data show CDR1 as SGHAT and CDR2 as FQNNGV. CDR3 nucleotides: TGTGCCAGCAGCTTAGTGAGGACAGGTTCCCGTGAGCAGTACTTC. Translating gives CASSLVRTGSREQYF.

At least ten counts were recorded for this clonotype. The gene calls are TRBV6-2 or TRBV6-3 and TRBJ2-1; 7 nucleotides align to TRBD1. This CDR3 contains 15 residues. Losses at the gene ends were 2 bases for V and 1 base for J; bases not matched to a gene: 2. Germline assignment: CDR1 MNHEY and CDR2 SVGEGT. The CDR3 nucleotides are TGTGCCAGCAGTTACAGGGGGCCATCCTACAATGAGCAGTTCTTC. Translation gives CASSYRGPSYNEQFF.

This chain links TRBV6-2 or TRBV6-3 with TRBJ2-1, with 12 bases aligning to TRBD2. The CDR3 consists of 15 residues. Germline CDR1 and CDR2: MNHEY and SVGEGT. With V trimmed by 6 bases and J by 6 bases, 6 bases remained unmatched. The CDR3 nucleotides read TGTGCCAGCAGGGAACTAGCGGGGGGCCGCAATGAGCAGTTCTTC. Amino acids: CASRELAGGRNEQFF.

With regard to this clonotype: One end of the junction does not line up with germline, which may come from a read error. The chain carries TRBV7-2 and TRBJ1-5; the D gene is possibly TRBD1 (5 bases). The CDR3 is made up of 15 amino acids. Germline loops: CDR1 SGHTA, CDR2 FQGNSA. CDR3 sequence reads: CASTLQRGTRQPQHF. In DNA, the CDR3 is TGTGCCAGCACCTTACAGAGGGGAACGCGTCAGCCCCAGCATTTT.

About this clonotype: Since the CDR3 does not end with the conserved phenylalanine or tryptophan, this likely comes from a read error. This chain links TRBV6-5 with TRBJ2-1, with 8 bases identical to TRBD1. Germline V gene lookup returns CDR1 MNHEY and CDR2 SVGAGI. This CDR3 contains 13 residues. Written as DNA, the CDR3 is TGTGACACCGGCTGGACAGGGCGGAATGAGCAGTTCTCC. It yields the protein CDTGWTGRNEQFS.

The table lists this clonotype with many counts. The V call is TRBV3-1, the J call TRBJ2-5; no reliable D call. The CDR3 runs to 11 residues. Germline CDR1 LGHDT, CDR2 YNNKEL (reference sequence). Trimming shortened V by 2 bases and J by 4 bases, and 2 bases separated the two germline ends. CDR3 coding DNA: TGTGCCAGCAGCCAAACAGAGACCCAGTACTTC. Encoded protein: CASSQTETQYF.

The chain is built from TRBV6-2 or TRBV6-3 and TRBJ2-2; D is unclear. The V and J ends lost 0 bases and 4 bases respectively, with 6 bases between them. This CDR3 is built from 14 residues. From germline, CDR1 is MNHEY and CDR2 SVGEGT. CDR3 in amino acids: CASSYSMVTGELFF. CDR3 in DNA: TGTGCCAGCAGTTACTCGATGGTCACCGGGGAGCTGTTTTTT.